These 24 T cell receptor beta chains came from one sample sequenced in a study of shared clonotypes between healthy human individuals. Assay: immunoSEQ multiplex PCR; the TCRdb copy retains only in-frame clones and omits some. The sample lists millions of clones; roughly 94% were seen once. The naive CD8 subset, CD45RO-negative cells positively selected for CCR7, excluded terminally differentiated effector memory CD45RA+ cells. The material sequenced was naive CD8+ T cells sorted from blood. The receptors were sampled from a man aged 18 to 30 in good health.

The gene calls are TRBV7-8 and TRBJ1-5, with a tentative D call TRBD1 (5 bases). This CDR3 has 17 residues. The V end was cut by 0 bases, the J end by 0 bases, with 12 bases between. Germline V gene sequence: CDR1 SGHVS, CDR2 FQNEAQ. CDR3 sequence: CASSLAPGTYSNQPQHF. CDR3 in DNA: TGTGCCAGCAGCTTAGCTCCCGGGACGTATAGCAATCAGCCCCAGCATTTT.

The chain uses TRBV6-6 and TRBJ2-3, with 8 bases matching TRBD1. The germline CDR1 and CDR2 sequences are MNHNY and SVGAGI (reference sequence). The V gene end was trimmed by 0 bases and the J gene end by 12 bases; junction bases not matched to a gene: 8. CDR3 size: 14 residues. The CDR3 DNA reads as TGTGCCAGCAGTTACTCGCCTGACAGGGGCTTCCAGTATTTT. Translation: CASSYSPDRGFQYF.

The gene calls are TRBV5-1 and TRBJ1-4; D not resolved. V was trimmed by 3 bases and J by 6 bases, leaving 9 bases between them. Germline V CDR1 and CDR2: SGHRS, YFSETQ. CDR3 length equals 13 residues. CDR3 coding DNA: TGCGCCAGCAGCTCCCGAGGAGATGAAAAACTGTTTTTT. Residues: CASSSRGDEKLFF.

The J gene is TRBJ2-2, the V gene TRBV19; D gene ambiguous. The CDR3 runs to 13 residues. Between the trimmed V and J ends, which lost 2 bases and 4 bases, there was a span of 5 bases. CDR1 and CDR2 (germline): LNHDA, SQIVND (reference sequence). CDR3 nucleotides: TGTGCCAGTAGTATAAGTGTCACCGGGGAGCTGTTTTTT. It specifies CASSISVTGELFF.

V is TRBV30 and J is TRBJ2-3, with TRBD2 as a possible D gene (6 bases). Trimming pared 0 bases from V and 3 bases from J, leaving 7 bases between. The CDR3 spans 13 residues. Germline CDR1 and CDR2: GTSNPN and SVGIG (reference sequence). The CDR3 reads CAWSVGRTDTQYF. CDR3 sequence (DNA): TGTGCCTGGAGTGTAGGGAGGACAGATACGCAGTATTTT.

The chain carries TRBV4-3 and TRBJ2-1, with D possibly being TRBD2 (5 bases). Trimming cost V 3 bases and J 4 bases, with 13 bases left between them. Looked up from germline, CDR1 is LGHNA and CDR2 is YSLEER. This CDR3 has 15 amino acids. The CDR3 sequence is CASSQDTGIYNEQFF. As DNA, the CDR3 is TGCGCCAGCAGCCAGGATACCGGGATTTACAATGAGCAGTTCTTC.

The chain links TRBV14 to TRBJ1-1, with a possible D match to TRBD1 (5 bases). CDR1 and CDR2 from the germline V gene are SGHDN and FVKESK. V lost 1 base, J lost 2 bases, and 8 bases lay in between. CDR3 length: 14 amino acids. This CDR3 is CASSQGGINTEAFF. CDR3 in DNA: TGTGCCAGCAGCCAAGGGGGGATCAACACTGAAGCTTTCTTT.

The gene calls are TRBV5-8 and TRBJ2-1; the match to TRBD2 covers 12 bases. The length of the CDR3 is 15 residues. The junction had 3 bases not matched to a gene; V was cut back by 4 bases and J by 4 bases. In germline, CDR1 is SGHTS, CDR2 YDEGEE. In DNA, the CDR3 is TGTGCCAGCAGCACGACTAGCGGGGGTTACAATGAGCAGTTCTTC. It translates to CASSTTSGGYNEQFF.

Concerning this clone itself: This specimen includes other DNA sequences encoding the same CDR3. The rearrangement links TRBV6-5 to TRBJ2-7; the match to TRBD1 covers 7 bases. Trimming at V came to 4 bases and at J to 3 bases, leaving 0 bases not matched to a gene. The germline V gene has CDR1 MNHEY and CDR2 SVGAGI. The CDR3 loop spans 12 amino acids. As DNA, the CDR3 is TGTGCCAGCAGTTCAGGGGGCTACGAGCAGTACTTC. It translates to CASSSGGYEQYF.

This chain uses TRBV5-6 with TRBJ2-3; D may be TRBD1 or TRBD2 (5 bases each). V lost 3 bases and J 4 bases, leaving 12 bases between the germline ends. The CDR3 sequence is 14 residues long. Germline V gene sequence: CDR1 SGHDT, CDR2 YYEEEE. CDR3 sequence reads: CASSWTGTADTQYF. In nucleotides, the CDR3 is TGTGCCAGCAGCTGGACCGGGACGGCAGATACGCAGTATTTT.

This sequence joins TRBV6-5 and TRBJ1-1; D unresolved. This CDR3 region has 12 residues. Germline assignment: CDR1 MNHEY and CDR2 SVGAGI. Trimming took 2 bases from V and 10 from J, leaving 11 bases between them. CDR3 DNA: TGTGCCAGCAGTTACCCCCCCGGTGTAGCTTTCTTT. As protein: CASSYPPGVAFF.

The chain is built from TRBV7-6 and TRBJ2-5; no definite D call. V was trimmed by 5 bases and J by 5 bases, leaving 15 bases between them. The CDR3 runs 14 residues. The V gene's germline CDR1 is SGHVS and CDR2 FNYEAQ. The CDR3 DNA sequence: TGTGCCAGCAGCATCGGGCCACTGATGGAGACCCAGTACTTC. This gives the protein CASSIGPLMETQYF.

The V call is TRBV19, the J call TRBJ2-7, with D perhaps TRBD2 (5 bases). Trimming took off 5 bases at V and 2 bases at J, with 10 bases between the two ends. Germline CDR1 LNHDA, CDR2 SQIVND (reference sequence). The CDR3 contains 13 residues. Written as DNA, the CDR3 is TGTGCCAGTAGTGAGGAGGTTACCTACGAGCAGTACTTC. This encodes CASSEEVTYEQYF.

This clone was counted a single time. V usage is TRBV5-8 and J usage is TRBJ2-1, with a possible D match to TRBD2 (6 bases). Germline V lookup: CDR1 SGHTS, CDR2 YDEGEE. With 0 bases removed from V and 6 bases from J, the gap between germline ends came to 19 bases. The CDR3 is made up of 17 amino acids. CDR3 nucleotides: TGTGCCAGCAGCTTGGACCCCACGGGGGTTTTGAGCAATGAGCAGTTCTTC. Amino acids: CASSLDPTGVLSNEQFF.

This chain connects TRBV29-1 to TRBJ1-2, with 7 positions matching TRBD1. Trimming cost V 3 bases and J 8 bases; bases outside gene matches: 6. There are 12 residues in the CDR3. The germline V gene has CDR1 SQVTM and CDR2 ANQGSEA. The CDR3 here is CSVDERGRGYTF. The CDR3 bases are TGCAGCGTTGACGAAAGGGGGCGAGGCTACACCTTC.

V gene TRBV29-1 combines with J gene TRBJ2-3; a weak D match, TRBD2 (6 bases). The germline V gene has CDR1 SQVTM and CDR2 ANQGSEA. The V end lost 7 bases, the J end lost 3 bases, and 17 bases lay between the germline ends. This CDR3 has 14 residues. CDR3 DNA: TGCAGCGCCCGGGACCCCCGGGGGACAGATACGCAGTATTTT. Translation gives CSARDPRGTDTQYF.

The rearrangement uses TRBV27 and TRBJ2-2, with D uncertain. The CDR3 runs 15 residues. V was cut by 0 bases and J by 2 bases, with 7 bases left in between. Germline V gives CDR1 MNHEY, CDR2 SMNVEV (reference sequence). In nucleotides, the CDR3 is TGTGCCAGCAGTTTATCGACCCCAAACACCGGGGAGCTGTTTTTT. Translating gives CASSLSTPNTGELFF.

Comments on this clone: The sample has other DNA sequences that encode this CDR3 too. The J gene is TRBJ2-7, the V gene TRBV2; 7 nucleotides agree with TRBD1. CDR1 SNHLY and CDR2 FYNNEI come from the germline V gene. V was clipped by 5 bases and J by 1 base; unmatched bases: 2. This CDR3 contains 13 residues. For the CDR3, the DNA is TGTGCCAGCAGTCGGGACAGTTCCTACGAGCAGTACTTC. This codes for CASSRDSSYEQYF.

The CDR3 sequence is CASSQGTGRVNEQFF. CDR3 DNA: TGCGCCAGCAGCCAAGGTACCGGGAGGGTTAATGAGCAGTTCTTC. This chain joins TRBV4-3 and TRBJ2-1, with 8 positions matching TRBD2. This CDR3 contains 15 residues. The germline V gene encodes CDR1 LGHNA and CDR2 YSLEER. J lost 7 bases, V lost 1 base, and 6 bases had no gene match.

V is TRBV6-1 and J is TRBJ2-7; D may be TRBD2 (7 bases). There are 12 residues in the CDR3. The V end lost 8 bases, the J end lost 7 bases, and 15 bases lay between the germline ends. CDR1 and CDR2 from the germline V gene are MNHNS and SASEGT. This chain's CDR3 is CASLGGAREQYF. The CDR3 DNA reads TGTGCCAGCCTAGGGGGGGCGAGGGAGCAGTACTTC.

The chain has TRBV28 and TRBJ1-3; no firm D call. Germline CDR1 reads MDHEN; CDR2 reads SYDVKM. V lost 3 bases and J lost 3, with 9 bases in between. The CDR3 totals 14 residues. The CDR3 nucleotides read TGTGCCAGCAGTTTCCAGGCAGATGGAAACACCATATATTTT. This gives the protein CASSFQADGNTIYF.

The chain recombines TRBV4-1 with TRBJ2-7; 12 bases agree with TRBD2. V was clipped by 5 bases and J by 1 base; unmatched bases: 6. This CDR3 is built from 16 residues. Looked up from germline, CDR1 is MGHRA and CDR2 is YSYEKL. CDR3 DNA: TGCGCCAGCAGCAGAACTAGCGGGGGGCCATCCTACGAGCAGTACTTC. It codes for CASSRTSGGPSYEQYF.

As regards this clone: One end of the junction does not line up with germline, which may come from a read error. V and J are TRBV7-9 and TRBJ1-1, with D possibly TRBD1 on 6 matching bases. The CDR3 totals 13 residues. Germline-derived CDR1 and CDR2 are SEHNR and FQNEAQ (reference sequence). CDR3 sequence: CASSLVLDSPFGF. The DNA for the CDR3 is TGTGCCAGCAGCTTAGTTCTGGACAGCCCTTTTGGCTTT.

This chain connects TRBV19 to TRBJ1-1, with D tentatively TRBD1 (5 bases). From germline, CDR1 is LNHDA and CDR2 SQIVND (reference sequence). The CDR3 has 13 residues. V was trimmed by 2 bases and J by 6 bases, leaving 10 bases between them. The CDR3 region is CASSIQGIAEAFF. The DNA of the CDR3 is TGTGCCAGTAGTATACAGGGAATCGCTGAAGCTTTCTTT. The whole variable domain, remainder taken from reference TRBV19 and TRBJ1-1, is DGGITQSPKYLFRKEGQNVTLSCEQNLNHDAMYWYRQDPGQGLRLIYYSQIVNDFQKGDIAEGYSVSREKKESFPLTVTSAQKNPTAFYLCASSIQGIAEAFFGQGTRLTVV.